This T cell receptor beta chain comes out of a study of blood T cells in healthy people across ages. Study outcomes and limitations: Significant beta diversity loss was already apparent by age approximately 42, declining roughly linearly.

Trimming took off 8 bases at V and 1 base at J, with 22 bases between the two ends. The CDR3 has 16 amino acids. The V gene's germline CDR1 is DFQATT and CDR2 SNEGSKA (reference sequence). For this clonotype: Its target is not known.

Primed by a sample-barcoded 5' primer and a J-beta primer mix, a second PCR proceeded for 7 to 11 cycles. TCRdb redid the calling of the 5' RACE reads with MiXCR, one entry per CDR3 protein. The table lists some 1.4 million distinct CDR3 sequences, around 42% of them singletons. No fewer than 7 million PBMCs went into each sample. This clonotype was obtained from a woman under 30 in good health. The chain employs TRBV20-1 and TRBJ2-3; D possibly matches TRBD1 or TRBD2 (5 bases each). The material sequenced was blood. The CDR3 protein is CSPMSMGERGTDTQYF. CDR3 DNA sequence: TGCAGTCCGATGTCTATGGGGGAAAGGGGCACAGATACGCAGTATTTT.